The sequence of this T cell receptor (beta chain) was determined in a study of regulatory T cells in long-lasting Graves disease. Study conclusions and caveats: Favoring TRBV28, TRBJ1-2 and TRBJ2-5 was a feature seen in persistent disease. Few sampled subjects may have lowered accuracy.

Time point specified: newly diagnosed GD, antithyroid drugs for less than 3 months. Scientists built the TCR library using RNA that was extracted from PBMCs. CDR3 length: 16 amino acids. V was pared by 3 bases and J by 6 bases, with 18 bases between. Germline values: CDR1 MNHNS, CDR2 SASEGT. A word on this clonotype: Antigen: not known.

Researchers made TCR beta libraries by using iRepertoire HTBI primers and running Arm-PCR on CDR3 regions. From the multiplex PCR reads, TCRdb called clonotypes with MiXCR, one entry per CDR3 protein. The sample gives about 360,000 distinct CDR3 sequences, about 17% of which show up once; around 20% is in the top ten. These same records also appear under a second study, on T cells in Graves' hyperthyroidism and ophthalmopathy.

The chain combines TRBV6-1 with TRBJ1-5, with a tentative D call TRBD1 (5 bases). The material sequenced was peripheral blood mononuclear cells (PBMCs), taken at new diagnosis, from a patient treated with antithyroid drugs. The sequence derives from a woman aged 18-35 years with Graves disease. CDR3 loop: CASSDFTSGTAQPQHF. As DNA, the CDR3 is TGTGCCAGCAGTGATTTTACGTCAGGGACCGCTCAGCCCCAGCATTTT.